Presented here are 12 T cell receptor beta chains from one specimen sequenced in a study of blood T cells in healthy people across ages. A second PCR, run for roughly 7 to 11 cycles, used a sample-barcoded 5' primer plus a J-beta primer mix. A single record per CDR3 protein comes from TCRdb applying MiXCR to the 5' RACE reads. Counted here are 750,000 to 1,000,000 distinct CDR3 sequences, about 29% occurring once; the ten biggest clones make up 10%. These data are also associated with another study on T cells of mothers and their children.

Input material: blood. These receptors all stem from a woman aged 40 to 50 in good health.

This chain connects TRBV9 to TRBJ2-1; D is perhaps TRBD2 (6 bases). This CDR3 has 17 residues. Germline CDR1 SGDLS, CDR2 YYNGEE. Trimming left V 0 bases short and J 7 bases short, with 20 bases between. CDR3 protein: CASSVGGGSLTDNEQFF. CDR3 nucleotide sequence: TGTGCCAGCAGCGTAGGTGGGGGGTCTCTTACGGATAATGAGCAGTTCTTC.

The V gene is TRBV12-3 or TRBV12-4, the J gene TRBJ1-1; D ambiguous. V lost 3 bases to trimming and J lost 7 bases, with 12 bases between them. This CDR3 has 13 amino acids. DNA of the CDR3: TGTGCCAGCAGTTTCCAAAGGTGGGATGAAGCTTTCTTT. Protein: CASSFQRWDEAFF.

The genes are TRBV7-9 and TRBJ1-1; D may be TRBD1 (6 bases). Germline CDR1 and CDR2: SEHNR and FQNEAQ (reference sequence). This CDR3 region has 16 residues. V was shortened by 5 bases and J by 0 bases, with 16 bases between the two germline ends. This chain's CDR3 is CASSQPPGQLNTEAFF. In nucleotides, the CDR3 is TGTGCCAGCAGCCAACCACCGGGACAACTGAACACTGAAGCTTTCTTT.

V is TRBV6-2 or TRBV6-3 and J is TRBJ2-4; D is ambiguous. With 7 bases removed from V and 5 bases from J, the gap between germline ends came to 9 bases. The CDR3 has 12 residues. The germline V gene encodes CDR1 MNHEY and CDR2 SVGEGT. This CDR3 is CASTTGQNIQYF. The CDR3 coding sequence is TGTGCCAGCACCACCGGACAAAACATTCAGTACTTC.

This clonotype was counted only a few times. J is TRBJ2-2 and V is TRBV6-1, with D perhaps being TRBD1 or TRBD2 (6 bases each). The CDR3 totals 14 residues. Trimming pared 8 bases from V and 6 bases from J, leaving 16 bases between. Per the germline V gene, CDR1 is MNHNS and CDR2 is SASEGT. As DNA, the CDR3 is TGTGCCAGCCCCACCTTGGGGGGCGCCGGGGAGCTGTTTTTT. It encodes CASPTLGGAGELFF.

This clonotype was seen more than once but under ten times. The chain has TRBV5-5 and TRBJ2-1; 16 bases map to TRBD2. Germline V gene lookup returns CDR1 SGHKS and CDR2 YYEKEE (reference sequence). The junction had 8 bases not matched to a gene; V was cut back by 3 bases and J by 2 bases. The CDR3 totals 19 residues. CDR3 DNA sequence: TGTGCCAGCAGCTCACCGGGACTAGCGGGGGGGACGACCTACAATGAGCAGTTCTTC. It is translated as CASSSPGLAGGTTYNEQFF.

Worth noting for this clonotype: A junction end diverges from the germline sequence, so it may reflect a read error. The rearrangement uses TRBV12-3 or TRBV12-4 and TRBJ1-6; no definite D call. The CDR3 sequence is 15 residues long. In DNA form, the CDR3 reads TGTGCCAGCAGATTAGGTATGAGGGTGAATTCACCCCTCCACTTT. Protein product: CASRLGMRVNSPLHF.

Many counts were recorded for this clonotype. This chain links TRBV12-3 or TRBV12-4 with TRBJ2-2; D remains unclear. This CDR3 region has 14 residues. V was cut by 6 bases and J by 0 bases, with 8 bases left in between. The CDR3 coding sequence is TGTGCCAGCAGGCGGACGGCGAACACCGGGGAGCTGTTTTTT. This encodes CASRRTANTGELFF.

Comment on this clonotype: Being one base from a much bigger clone, this may be a read error. The genes are TRBV20-1 and TRBJ2-3, with a tentative D call TRBD1 (6 bases). CDR1 and CDR2 from the germline V gene are DFQATT and SNEGSKA (reference sequence). This CDR3 has 15 amino acids. The CDR3 nucleotides read TGCCTGAATTCCGGGGCAGCAGGGGGCACAGATACGCAGTATTTT. This translates into CLNSGAAGGTDTQYF.

This clonotype occurred a few times. An end of the junction does not agree with germline; a read error may underlie this. The rearrangement joins TRBV4-3 to TRBJ2-3, with 7 bases matching TRBD2. The CDR3 runs 15 residues. Looked up from germline, CDR1 is LGHNA and CDR2 is YSLEER. The DNA of the CDR3 is TGCGCCAGCAGCCAAGTGTTAGGGACTACAGATGCGCAGTATTTT. Amino acids: CASSQVLGTTDAQYF.

Only a few counts were recorded for this clonotype. The chain employs TRBV10-3 and TRBJ2-7; 7 positions match TRBD1. The CDR3 consists of 12 residues. Germline trimming cut 11 bases from V and 3 bases from J; bases unmatched to any gene: 7. Germline loops: CDR1 ENHRY, CDR2 SYGVKD. The CDR3 sequence: CAVNRGNYEQYF. DNA of the CDR3: TGTGCCGTCAACAGGGGAAACTACGAGCAGTACTTC.

This clonotype was seen repeatedly, ten times or more. This sequence joins TRBV11-2 and TRBJ2-7; D is unclear. Germline V gene sequence: CDR1 SGHAT, CDR2 FQNNGV. V was trimmed by 5 bases and J by 0 bases, leaving 8 bases between them. The CDR3 has 13 amino acids. Here the CDR3 DNA reads TGTGCCAGCAGCAGAGAGGCCTCCTACGAGCAGTACTTC. Translating it yields CASSREASYEQYF.